Below are 31 T cell receptor beta chains sequenced from a single sample in a study of T cell repertoires in cytomegalovirus infection. Their recognized antigens are unknown. Via MiXCR, TCRdb re-called the reads, giving one row per CDR3 protein. The sample shows 650,000 to 850,000 distinct CDR3 sequences, approximately 32% of them seen only once. The material was cultured CD8+ T cells from PBMCs, obtained from culture after CMV antigen stimulation. These receptors all come from a human donor in good health (CMV status not recorded). Some clones in this sample may be carry-over from other donors' samples.

This chain connects TRBV9 to TRBJ2-1; the D call may be TRBD1 or TRBD2 (5 bases each). The CDR3 consists of 14 residues. CDR1 is SGDLS and CDR2 is YYNGEE in the germline V gene. The germline V and J ends were trimmed by 4 bases and 5 bases, with 13 bases remaining between them. The CDR3 region is CASSPYGANNEQFF. The CDR3 nucleotides read TGTGCCAGCAGCCCCTACGGGGCTAACAATGAGCAGTTCTTC.

This clonotype was detected ten times or more. The chain uses TRBV12-5 and TRBJ2-6, with D tentatively TRBD1 (5 bases). Trimming removed 6 bases at V and 1 base at J, with 16 bases between. The CDR3 is made up of 17 amino acids. The germline V gene encodes CDR1 LGHNT and CDR2 FRNRAP. The CDR3 loop reads CASGLAEGDSGANVLTF. DNA of the CDR3: TGTGCTAGTGGCCTTGCAGAAGGGGATTCTGGGGCCAACGTCCTGACTTTC.

In its sample, this clonotype was seen a few times. The CDR3 coding sequence is TGTGCCATCACGACGGCGGCGGACCCAAGCACAGATACGCAGTATTTT. It yields the protein CAITTAADPSTDTQYF. This rearrangement joins TRBV10-3 to TRBJ2-3; the D is unclear. V lost 7 bases and J lost 0, with 17 bases in between. CDR1 is ENHRY, CDR2 SYGVKD, per germline. The CDR3 contains 16 residues.

This clonotype has at least ten counts. J is TRBJ1-1 and V is TRBV7-6; 7 bases match TRBD1. CDR1 and CDR2 from the germline V gene are SGHVS and FNYEAQ. This CDR3 spans 14 amino acids. The V and J ends lost 2 bases and 1 base, in that order; junction bases with no gene match: 1. The CDR3 DNA reads as TGTGCCAGCAGCTTAAACAGGGGGAACACTGAAGCTTTCTTT. It specifies CASSLNRGNTEAFF.

This chain links TRBV5-6 with TRBJ2-1; a weak D match, TRBD2 (5 bases). Per the germline V gene, CDR1 is SGHDT and CDR2 is YYEEEE. Between the trimmed V and J ends, which lost 3 bases and 9 bases, there was a span of 16 bases. This CDR3 has 14 amino acids. CDR3 sequence: CASSWPRPRAEQFF. The CDR3 DNA is TGTGCCAGCAGCTGGCCCCGGCCGAGGGCTGAGCAGTTCTTC.

This clonotype was counted between two and nine times. The chain is built from TRBV6-6 and TRBJ2-3; D possibly corresponds to TRBD2 (5 bases). Per germline, CDR1 MNHNY and CDR2 SVGAGI (reference sequence). The CDR3 is 16 amino acids. V lost 7 bases and J 2 bases, leaving 19 bases between the germline ends. The DNA of the CDR3 is TGTGCCAGCACCCACGGAGGTCTTATCGACACAGATACGCAGTATTTT. Residues: CASTHGGLIDTDTQYF.

Only a few counts were recorded for this clonotype. The chain combines TRBV14 with TRBJ2-3; 8 bases are shared with TRBD2. The CDR3 spans 21 residues. The J segment lost 2 bases and the V segment lost 4 bases, leaving 23 bases of the junction unmatched. Germline values: CDR1 SGHDN, CDR2 FVKESK. The CDR3, as DNA: TGTGCCAGCAGCCGTTCCAGCGGGGGCATAAGGCGCTACGCTTTCACAGATACGCAGTATTTT. Its translation is CASSRSSGGIRRYAFTDTQYF.

The sample holds a few counts of this clonotype. This rearrangement joins TRBV12-3 or TRBV12-4 to TRBJ2-1; 14 bases agree with TRBD2. The CDR3 length is 16 residues. V trimming: 5 bases; J trimming: 4 bases; junction bases outside the gene matches: 4. As DNA, the CDR3 is TGTGCCAGCAGTGGCCGGACTAGCGGGGGGTACAATGAGCAGTTCTTC. This encodes CASSGRTSGGYNEQFF.

The chain is built from TRBV6-6 and TRBJ2-5; D gene unclear. The CDR3 loop spans 16 amino acids. Looked up from germline, CDR1 is MNHNY and CDR2 is SVGAGI (reference sequence). V was shortened by 2 bases and J by 1 base, with 14 bases between the two germline ends. The CDR3 region is CASSYNAGNTQETQYF. CDR3 bases: TGTGCCAGCAGTTACAACGCCGGAAACACCCAAGAGACCCAGTACTTC.

This rearrangement joins TRBV19 to TRBJ2-5; TRBD2 matches at 10 bases. This CDR3 region has 16 residues. Germline V gene lookup returns CDR1 LNHDA and CDR2 SQIVND (reference sequence). With 5 bases clipped from V and 0 bases from J, the junction kept 6 bases outside the gene matches. The CDR3 reads CASSLGTSVYQETQYF. The CDR3 DNA sequence: TGTGCCAGTAGTCTCGGGACTAGCGTATACCAAGAGACCCAGTACTTC.

CDR3 DNA: TGTGCCAGCCGCCCCCCTGGACGGAGAGGTGAGCAGTTCTTC. Its translation: CASRPPGRRGEQFF. The rearrangement uses TRBV7-1 and TRBJ2-1; unclear D gene. TRBV7-1 is designated an ORF whose function remains uncertain. Trimming left V 8 bases short and J 9 bases short, with 20 bases between. CDR3 length: 14 residues.

The V gene is TRBV27, the J gene TRBJ1-6; 7 bases match TRBD1. V was clipped by 7 bases and J by 8 bases; unmatched bases: 8. The CDR3 runs to 14 residues. Germline CDR1 MNHEY, CDR2 SMNVEV (reference sequence). The CDR3 region has the DNA TGTGCCAGCAAACTAGGGGGCCGGGATTCACCCCTCCACTTT. It specifies CASKLGGRDSPLHF.

The chain has TRBV12-5 and TRBJ1-2, with 8 bases matching TRBD1. Germline lookup yields CDR1 LGHNT and CDR2 FRNRAP. The CDR3 consists of 15 residues. Trimming took 1 base from V and 6 from J; bases not matched to a gene: 7. Here the CDR3 DNA reads TGTGCTAGTGGTTTGGCAGGGGGCGCGGTCGATGGCTACACCTTC. It is translated as CASGLAGGAVDGYTF.

This clonotype was seen only a few times. This chain connects TRBV5-1 to TRBJ1-1; TRBD1 is a possible D gene (5 bases). The germline V gene encodes CDR1 SGHRS and CDR2 YFSETQ. The CDR3 has 14 residues. The V and J ends lost 6 bases and 1 base respectively, with 13 bases between them. CDR3 sequence reads: CASILGAGNTEAFF. CDR3 sequence (DNA): TGCGCCAGCATCCTTGGGGCCGGGAACACTGAAGCTTTCTTT.

The chain carries TRBV6-2 or TRBV6-3 and TRBJ2-1; TRBD1 is a possible D gene (6 bases). The germline V gene has CDR1 MNHEY and CDR2 SVGEGT. V was clipped by 6 bases and J by 9 bases, with 15 bases between them. The CDR3 is made up of 13 amino acids. This CDR3 is CASRSRGYGEQFF. The CDR3 DNA reads as TGTGCCAGCAGGTCAAGGGGGTACGGTGAGCAGTTCTTC.

The chain has TRBV9 and TRBJ2-1; D remains ambiguous. V was clipped by 3 bases and J by 9 bases, with 7 bases between them. CDR3 length equals 11 residues. Germline-derived CDR1 and CDR2 are SGDLS and YYNGEE. The CDR3 sequence: CASSDDPEQFF. The CDR3 bases are TGTGCCAGCAGCGACGACCCTGAGCAGTTCTTC. The full variable domain, with the rest looked up from reference TRBV9 and TRBJ2-1, is DSGVTQTPKHLITATGQRVTLRCSPRSGDLSVYWYQQSLDQGLQFLIQYYNGEERAKGNILERFSAQQFPDLHSELNLSSLELGDSALYFCASSDDPEQFFGPGTRLTVL.

Comments on this clonotype: One junction end does not reproduce the germline sequence, and a read error may be involved. This sequence joins TRBV7-6 and TRBJ2-2, with TRBD2 identical over 14 bases. This CDR3 spans 17 amino acids. Germline CDR1 SGHVS, CDR2 FNYEAQ. CDR3 sequence: CASSSGLAGANTGELFF. The CDR3 DNA sequence: TGTGCTAGCAGCTCGGGACTAGCGGGAGCGAACACCGGGGAGCTGTTTTTT.

The chain links TRBV5-5 to TRBJ2-1, with D unresolved. V was trimmed by 2 bases and J by 0 bases, leaving 9 bases between them. This CDR3 is built from 15 residues. Germline CDR1 and CDR2: SGHKS and YYEKEE (reference sequence). Here the CDR3 reads CASSFHWSSYNEQFF. The DNA of the CDR3 is TGTGCCAGCAGCTTTCACTGGAGCTCCTACAATGAGCAGTTCTTC.

This clonotype was seen a few times. The V gene is TRBV14, the J gene TRBJ2-5; D possibly corresponds to TRBD1 (6 bases). This CDR3 is built from 17 residues. The germline V gene has CDR1 SGHDN and CDR2 FVKESK. Trimming stripped 0 bases from V and 2 bases from J, with 16 bases between. CDR3 sequence: CASSQDHGGGQQETQYF. The CDR3, as DNA: TGTGCCAGCAGCCAAGACCACGGAGGTGGACAGCAAGAGACCCAGTACTTC.

This sequence joins TRBV20-1 and TRBJ2-5; D is perhaps TRBD1 or TRBD2 (5 bases each). This CDR3 region has 15 residues. Trimming cost V 1 base and J 5 bases, with 17 bases left between them. Germline V gene data show CDR1 as DFQATT and CDR2 as SNEGSKA (reference sequence). CDR3 sequence (DNA): TGCAGTGCTAGAGTCTGGTCGGGGCTCGGGGAGACCCAGTACTTC. This translates into CSARVWSGLGETQYF.

The V gene is TRBV11-3, the J gene TRBJ2-3; 7 bases align to TRBD2. This CDR3 spans 18 amino acids. CDR1 is SGHNT, CDR2 YENEEA, per germline. After removal of 0 bases from V and 1 base from J, the junction contained 10 bases not matched to a gene. CDR3 sequence reads: CASSLDPPSGSGTDTQYF. CDR3 bases: TGTGCCAGCAGCTTAGATCCCCCTAGCGGTTCCGGCACAGATACGCAGTATTTT.

This clonotype occurred many times. The chain combines TRBV7-9 with TRBJ2-7, with D unclear. Germline CDR1 is SEHNR and CDR2 is FQNEAQ (reference sequence). The CDR3 consists of 11 residues. Trimming left V 7 bases short and J 7 bases short, with 11 bases between. The CDR3 sequence is CASTSFDEQYF. DNA of the CDR3: TGTGCCAGCACTAGTTTTGATGAGCAGTACTTC. Full variable domain (remainder filled in from reference TRBV7-9 and TRBJ2-7): DTGVSQNPRHKITKRGQNVTFRCDPISEHNRLYWYRQTLGQGPEFLTYFQNEAQLEKSRLLSDRFSAERPKGSFSTLEIQRTEQGDSAMYLCASTSFDEQYFGPGTRLTVT.

J is TRBJ2-7 and V is TRBV6-2 or TRBV6-3; tentatively, D is TRBD2 (6 bases). The ends were cut back, 5 bases at V and 0 bases at J, with 11 bases in the middle. This CDR3 is built from 14 residues. The germline V gene encodes CDR1 MNHEY and CDR2 SVGEGT. CDR3 in DNA: TGTGCCAGCAGTCCGGGACTCTACTCCTACGAGCAGTACTTC. The encoded protein is CASSPGLYSYEQYF.

There are a few counts of this clonotype. This chain links TRBV15 with TRBJ1-6; 10 nucleotides agree with TRBD1. The trim removed 4 bases at V and 9 bases at J, leaving 6 bases unmatched. The CDR3 consists of 15 residues. Germline V gene data show CDR1 as LNHNV and CDR2 as YYDKDF (reference sequence). The CDR3 region is CATSTKGQGTSPLHF. CDR3 sequence (DNA): TGTGCCACCAGCACCAAGGGACAGGGGACTTCACCCCTCCACTTT. The full variable domain, its missing parts supplied by reference TRBV15 and TRBJ1-6, is DAMVIQNPRYQVTQFGKPVTLSCSQTLNHNVMYWYQQKSSQAPKLLFHYYDKDFNNEADTPDNFQSRRPNTSFCFLDIRSPGLGDTAMYLCATSTKGQGTSPLHFGNGTRLTVT.

This clonotype was recorded a few times. The J gene is TRBJ1-2, the V gene TRBV2, with 9 nucleotides matching TRBD1. Per germline, CDR1 SNHLY and CDR2 FYNNEI. V gave up 2 bases and J gave up 5 bases; unmatched junction bases: 9. This CDR3 has 16 amino acids. CDR3 loop: CASSESVQGAGYGYTF. In nucleotides, the CDR3 is TGTGCCAGCAGTGAATCAGTACAGGGGGCTGGGTATGGCTACACCTTC.

The chain carries TRBV20-1 and TRBJ2-1; no definite D call. This CDR3 region has 15 residues. Germline CDR1 reads DFQATT; CDR2 reads SNEGSKA (reference sequence). The V end lost 3 bases, the J end lost 0 bases, and 12 bases lay between the germline ends. The CDR3 sequence: CSAREGFSSYNEQFF. For the CDR3, the DNA is TGCAGTGCTAGGGAAGGATTCTCCTCCTACAATGAGCAGTTCTTC.

The chain carries TRBV6-2 or TRBV6-3 and TRBJ2-7; no reliable D call. This CDR3 has 14 residues. Germline V gene lookup returns CDR1 MNHEY and CDR2 SVGEGT. V was cut by 0 bases and J by 2 bases, with 8 bases left in between. The CDR3 sequence: CASSYSTLTYEQYV. The CDR3 coding sequence is TGTGCCAGCAGTTACTCTACCCTAACCTACGAGCAGTACGTC.

This rearrangement joins TRBV4-2 to TRBJ1-2, with unresolved D. The germline V gene has CDR1 LGHNA and CDR2 YNFKEQ. This CDR3 is 14 amino acids long. The V end was cut by 0 bases, the J end by 4 bases, with 9 bases between. The CDR3 bases are TGTGCCAGCAGCCAAGATTTCCAGCCCTATGGCTACACCTTC. Its translation: CASSQDFQPYGYTF.

The genes are TRBV11-3 and TRBJ2-2, with TRBD1 matching over 7 bases. From germline, CDR1 is SGHNT and CDR2 YENEEA. The CDR3 sequence is 17 residues long. Trimming at V came to 6 bases and at J to 7 bases, leaving 17 bases not matched to a gene. The DNA for the CDR3 is TGTGCCAGCAGTTCATCCCAACCCGGACAGGTGGTCGGGGAGCTGTTTTTT. Encoded protein: CASSSSQPGQVVGELFF. Variable domain in full (rest from reference TRBV11-3 and TRBJ2-2): EAGVVQSPRYKIIEKKQPVAFWCNPISGHNTLYWYLQNLGQGPELLIRYENEEAVDDSQLPKDRFSAERLKGVDSTLKIQPAELGDSAVYLCASSSSQPGQVVGELFFGEGSRLTVL.

This clonotype showed up just once. The rearrangement uses TRBV29-1 and TRBJ2-3; D call uncertain. The CDR3 has 11 residues. Trimming removed 6 bases from V and 5 bases from J, with 9 bases in between. Germline assignment: CDR1 SQVTM and CDR2 ANQGSEA. CDR3 sequence: CSVVEQDTQYF. CDR3 in DNA: TGCAGCGTGGTGGAACAAGATACGCAGTATTTT.

The rearrangement uses TRBV6-4 and TRBJ2-1; 10 bases map to TRBD1. The length of the CDR3 is 15 residues. Unmatched junction bases numbered 5, after V lost 6 bases and J lost 3 bases. From germline, CDR1 is MRHNA and CDR2 SNTAGT. The CDR3 loop is CASRAGTGDYNEQFF. The CDR3, as DNA: TGTGCCAGCAGAGCCGGGACAGGGGACTACAATGAGCAGTTCTTC.